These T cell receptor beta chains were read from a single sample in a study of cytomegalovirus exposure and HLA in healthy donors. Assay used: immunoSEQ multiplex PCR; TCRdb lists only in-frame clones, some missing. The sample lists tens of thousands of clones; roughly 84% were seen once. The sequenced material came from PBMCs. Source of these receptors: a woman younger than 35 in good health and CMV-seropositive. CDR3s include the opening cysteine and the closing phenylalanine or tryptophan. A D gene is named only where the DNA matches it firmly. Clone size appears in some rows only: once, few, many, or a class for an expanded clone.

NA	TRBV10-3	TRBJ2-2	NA	TGTGCCATCAGTGAGTCGTCAGGGCACACCGGGGAGCTGTTTTTT	CAISESSGHTGELFF
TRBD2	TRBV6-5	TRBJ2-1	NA	TGTGCCAGCAGTTACGAGCGGGGGATCTATGAGCAGTTCTTC	CASSYERGIYEQFF
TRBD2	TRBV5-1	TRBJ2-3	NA	TGCGCCAGCAGCGAGGGACTAGCGGGGCGACATACGCAGTATTTT	CASSEGLAGRHTQYF
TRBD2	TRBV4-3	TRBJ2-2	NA	TGCGCCAGCAGCCAGCTAGCGGGGGGGATGAACACCGGGGAGCTGTTTTTT	CASSQLAGGMNTGELFF
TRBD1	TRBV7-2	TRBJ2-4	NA	TGTGCCAGCAGCCACCGACAGGGTAAGGAAAACATTCAGTACTTC	CASSHRQGKENIQYF
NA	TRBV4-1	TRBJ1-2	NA	TGCGCCAGCAGCCAAAGGGAGGACAAAGTAGGCGGCTACACCTTC	CASSQREDKVGGYTF
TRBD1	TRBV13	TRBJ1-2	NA	TGTGCCACACCTCGGGGGGACAGGGGTGACTATGGCTACACCTTC	CATPRGDRGDYGYTF
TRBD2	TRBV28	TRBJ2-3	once	TGTGCCAGCAGTTCTCGACTAGCGGGGGCCCCAGATACGCAGTATTTT	CASSSRLAGAPDTQYF
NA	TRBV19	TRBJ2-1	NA	TGTGCCAGTAGCGGCGGCGGGGGCCGTTCCGATGAGCAGTTCTTC	CASSGGGGRSDEQFF
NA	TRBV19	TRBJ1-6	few	TGTGCCAGTAGCTCCGGACTGTTGGGGTCCCTCCACTTT	CASSSGLLGSLHF
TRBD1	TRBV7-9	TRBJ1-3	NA	TGTGCCAGCAGCTTACAGGGGGCGCCCGGAAACACCATATATTTT	CASSLQGAPGNTIYF
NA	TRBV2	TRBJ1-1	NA	TGTGCCAGCAGTAAACAGGGTAACACTGAAGCTTTCTTT	CASSKQGNTEAFF
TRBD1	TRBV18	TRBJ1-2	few	TGTGCCAGCTCACCGGGACAGAGTAACTATGGCTACACCTTC	CASSPGQSNYGYTF
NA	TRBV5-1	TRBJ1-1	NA	TGCGCCAGCAGCTTGGAAGGACAGATGGGGGCTTTCTTT	CASSLEGQMGAFF
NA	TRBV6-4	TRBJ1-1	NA	TGTGCCAGCAGTGACTCGAGTCGGGGGACTGAAGCTTTCTTT	CASSDSSRGTEAFF
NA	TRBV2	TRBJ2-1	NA	TGTGCCAGCAGATGGAGGATACTCGATGAGCAGTTCTTC	CASRWRILDEQFF
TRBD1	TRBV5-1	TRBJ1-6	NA	TGCGCCAGCACGTCGGGACAGGGGCTTTCACCCCTCCACTTT	CASTSGQGLSPLHF
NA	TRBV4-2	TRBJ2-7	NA	TGTGCCAGCAGCCCTCTCTCGGGGGGCCACGAGCAGTACTTC	CASSPLSGGHEQYF
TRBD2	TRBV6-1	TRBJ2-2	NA	TGTGCCAGCAGTGAATCAACTAGCGGGGGCACCGGGGAGCTGTTTTTT	CASSESTSGGTGELFF
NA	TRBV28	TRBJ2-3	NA	TGTGCCAGCAGTCTCCGGGTGGCGGGGGCCCCTGGTACGCAGTATTTT	CASSLRVAGAPGTQYF
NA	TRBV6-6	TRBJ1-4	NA	TGTGCCAGCAGTCCCCAGACAGATAATGAAAAACTGTTTTTT	CASSPQTDNEKLFF
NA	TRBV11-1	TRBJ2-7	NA	TGTGCCAGCAGCTTCGGAGGAGGACTCCCGGTGGAGCAGTACTTC	CASSFGGGLPVEQYF
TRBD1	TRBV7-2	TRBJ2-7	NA	TGTGCCAGCAGCAGCGAGGGACAGGGGTTGGGTTACGAGCAGTACTTC	CASSSEGQGLGYEQYF
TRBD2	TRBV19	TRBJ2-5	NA	TGTGCCAGTAGACTAGCGGGGGGTTACCAAGAGACCCAGTACTTC	CASRLAGGYQETQYF
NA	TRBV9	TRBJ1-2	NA	TGTGCCAGCAGCGTAGATGGAGACTTGTACACCTTC	CASSVDGDLYTF
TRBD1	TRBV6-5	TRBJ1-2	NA	TGTGCCAGCAGTCTCCGGGGACAGTCTTTCTATGGCTACACCTTC	CASSLRGQSFYGYTF
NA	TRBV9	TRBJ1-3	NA	TGTGCCAGCAGCGAGCGCTGGGGGGAACGCGCTGGAAACACCATATATTTT	CASSERWGERAGNTIYF
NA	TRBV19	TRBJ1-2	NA	TGTGCCAGTAGATCTTCCGGACAGCGTGACTATGGCTACACCTTC	CASRSSGQRDYGYTF
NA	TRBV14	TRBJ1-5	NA	TGTGCCAGCAGCCAAGGGAGGGGGGGTGGTCAACCCCAGCATTTT	CASSQGRGGGQPQHF
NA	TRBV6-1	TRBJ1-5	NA	TGTGCCAGCAGTGAATCCAGGTCGAGCAATCAGCCCCAGCATTTT	CASSESRSSNQPQHF
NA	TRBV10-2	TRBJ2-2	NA	TGCGCCAGCAGTGAGCCGGGGGGCCACACCGGGGAGCTGTTTTTT	CASSEPGGHTGELFF
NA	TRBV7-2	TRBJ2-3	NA	TGTGCCAGCAGCTTGGGCCCACTCCGTACAGATACGCAGTATTTT	CASSLGPLRTDTQYF
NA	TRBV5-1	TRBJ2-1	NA	TGCGCCAGCAGTTTGAACGCCGGGGAGGAGCAGTTCTTC	CASSLNAGEEQFF
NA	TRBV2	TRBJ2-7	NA	TGTGCCAGCAGGATCGCCGGGCAGGGCCCCTACGAGCAGTACTTC	CASRIAGQGPYEQYF
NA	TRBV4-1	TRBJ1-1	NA	TGCGCCAGCAGCCAAGATGATACGGGTCGAGCTTTCTTT	CASSQDDTGRAFF
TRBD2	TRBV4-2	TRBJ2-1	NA	TGTGCCAGCAGCCAAGGGACGCCTAGCGGAAACAATGAGCAGTTCTTC	CASSQGTPSGNNEQFF
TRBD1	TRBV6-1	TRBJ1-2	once	TGTGCCATCGACAGGGAGGATGGCTACACCTTC	CAIDREDGYTF
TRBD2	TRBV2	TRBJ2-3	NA	TGTGCCAGCACCCCCTGGGCGGGGGGACGCACAGATACGCAGTATTTT	CASTPWAGGRTDTQYF
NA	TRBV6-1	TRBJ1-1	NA	TGTGCCAGCAGTGAGCTCAGCTGGGGGGAGGCTGAAGCTTTCTTT	CASSELSWGEAEAFF
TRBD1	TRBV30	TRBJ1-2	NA	TGTGCCTGGAGTTGGACAGGCACTAACTATGGCTACACCTTC	CAWSWTGTNYGYTF
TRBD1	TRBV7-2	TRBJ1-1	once	TGTGCCAGCAGCCGACAGGGAACGAACACTGAAGCTTTCTTT	CASSRQGTNTEAFF
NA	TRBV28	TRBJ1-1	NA	TGTGCCAGCAGTTTGGGGGGGCGCTTCACTGAAGCTTTCTTT	CASSLGGRFTEAFF
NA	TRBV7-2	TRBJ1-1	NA	TGTGCCAGCAGCTTGGGGTTGGGGGCAGAAGCTTTCTTT	CASSLGLGAEAFF
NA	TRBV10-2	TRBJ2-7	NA	TGCGCCAGCGGTCGACAGGCTACCTACGAGCAGTACTTC	CASGRQATYEQYF
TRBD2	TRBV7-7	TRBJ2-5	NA	TGTGCCAGCAGCTTAACTAGCGGGGGGCCCCTCCAAGAGACCCAGTACTTC	CASSLTSGGPLQETQYF
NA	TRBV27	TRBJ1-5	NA	TGTGCCAGCAGTTTGCGGGGCTACAATCAGCCCCAGCATTTT	CASSLRGYNQPQHF
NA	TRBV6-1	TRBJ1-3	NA	TGTGCCAGCAGTTCAGAAGTCTCTGGAAACACCATATATTTT	CASSSEVSGNTIYF
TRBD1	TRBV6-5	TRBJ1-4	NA	TGTGCCAGCAGTACAGGGGGCCTCGGTGAAAAACTGTTTTTT	CASSTGGLGEKLFF
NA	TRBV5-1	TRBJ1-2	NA	TGCGCCAGCAGCTCGGGTGGCGGTGATTTCTATGGCTACACCTTC	CASSSGGGDFYGYTF
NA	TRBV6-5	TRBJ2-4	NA	TGTGCCAGCAGTTATCAGCGCCAGGGCAAAAACATTCAGTACTTC	CASSYQRQGKNIQYF